These 9 T cell receptor beta chains came from one sample sequenced in a study of T cell repertoires in cytomegalovirus infection. MiXCR, applied by TCRdb to the reads, yields one record per CDR3 protein. The data show 200,000 to 250,000 distinct CDR3 sequences, over 20% seen once. The specimen was CD8+ T cells from PBMCs. The receptors stem from a human donor in good health (CMV status not recorded). Some clones in this sample may be carry-over from other donors' samples.

The genes are TRBV23-1 and TRBJ2-5, with a possible D match to TRBD2 (6 bases). TRBV23-1 is an ORF, and what it does is uncertain. The CDR3 runs 15 residues. With 6 bases removed from V and 3 bases from J, the gap between germline ends came to 17 bases. The CDR3 bases are TGCGCCAGCAGCCCCGGCAGAGGAGGGAAAGAGACCCAGTACTTC. Translation: CASSPGRGGKETQYF.

The J gene is TRBJ1-1, the V gene TRBV19; D may be TRBD1 (5 bases). There are 14 residues in the CDR3. Per the germline V gene, CDR1 is LNHDA and CDR2 is SQIVND (reference sequence). Between the trimmed V and J ends, which lost 4 bases and 0 bases, there was a span of 9 bases. The CDR3 loop reads CASSTPGMNTEAFF. DNA of the CDR3: TGTGCCAGTAGTACGCCAGGGATGAACACTGAAGCTTTCTTT. Combining the CDR3 with reference TRBV19 and TRBJ1-1 gives the whole variable domain DGGITQSPKYLFRKEGQNVTLSCEQNLNHDAMYWYRQDPGQGLRLIYYSQIVNDFQKGDIAEGYSVSREKKESFPLTVTSAQKNPTAFYLCASSTPGMNTEAFFGQGTRLTVV.

The chain uses TRBV28 and TRBJ2-1, with TRBD2 as a possible D gene (6 bases). This CDR3 has 14 amino acids. Germline V gene lookup returns CDR1 MDHEN and CDR2 SYDVKM. The V gene lost 5 bases and the J gene lost 3 bases, with 11 bases spanning the gap. The DNA for the CDR3 is TGTGCCAGCAGTCCCCCGGGACTCTACAATGAGCAGTTCTTC. Amino acids: CASSPPGLYNEQFF.

This clonotype occurred many times. The rearrangement joins TRBV2 to TRBJ2-3, with 7 bases fitting TRBD2. Losses at the gene ends were 8 bases for V and 1 base for J; bases not matched to a gene: 15. Germline values: CDR1 SNHLY, CDR2 FYNNEI. The CDR3 has 17 amino acids. In nucleotides, the CDR3 is TGTGCCAGCGAGATTCTCGCGGGGGAGTCTGGCACAGATACGCAGTATTTT. Amino acids: CASEILAGESGTDTQYF.

The chain uses TRBV12-3 or TRBV12-4 and TRBJ2-3; D is unresolved. CDR3 length equals 14 residues. Trimming removed 6 bases from V and 0 bases from J, with 10 bases in between. DNA for the CDR3: TGTGCCAGCAGCGATGCGTCCAGCACAGATACGCAGTATTTT. Residues: CASSDASSTDTQYF.

The chain employs TRBV5-1 and TRBJ2-1, with 7 bases that match TRBD2. V shed 4 bases and J 2 bases; nucleotides not matched to a gene: 6. The CDR3 covers 15 residues. Per the germline V gene, CDR1 is SGHRS and CDR2 is YFSETQ. CDR3 bases: TGCGCCAGCAGCCTACCTAGCGGAACCTACAATGAGCAGTTCTTC. This translates into CASSLPSGTYNEQFF.

This clonotype has a single count. The rearrangement joins TRBV20-1 to TRBJ2-7, with 7 bases identical to TRBD1. Germline V gene sequence: CDR1 DFQATT, CDR2 SNEGSKA (reference sequence). This CDR3 has 13 amino acids. V was pared by 3 bases and J by 3 bases, with 5 bases of the junction left unmatched. DNA for the CDR3: TGCAGTGCTAGGGAAAGGACAGGCTACGAGCAGTACTTC. Amino acids: CSARERTGYEQYF.

The chain recombines TRBV19 with TRBJ2-1; D is uncertain. The germline V gene has CDR1 LNHDA and CDR2 SQIVND (reference sequence). CDR3 size: 13 residues. V dropped 3 bases and J dropped 5 bases, with 8 bases sitting between them. The CDR3 bases are TGTGCCAGTAGTATGGGTTCCCACAATGAGCAGTTCTTC. Translation: CASSMGSHNEQFF.

The sample holds many counts of this clonotype. This chain uses TRBV7-2 with TRBJ2-3, with unresolved D. Germline V gene data show CDR1 as SGHTA and CDR2 as FQGNSA. V gave up 2 bases and J gave up 1 base, with 7 bases separating them. There are 14 residues in the CDR3. CDR3 protein: CASSLIRGTDTQYF. DNA for the CDR3: TGTGCCAGCAGCTTAATTAGGGGCACAGATACGCAGTATTTT. Full variable domain (missing parts from reference TRBV7-2 and TRBJ2-3): GAGVSQSPSNKVTEKGKDVELRCDPISGHTALYWYRQSLGQGLEFLIYFQGNSAPDKSGLPSDRFSAERTGGSVSTLTIQRTQQEDSAVYLCASSLIRGTDTQYFGPGTRLTVL.